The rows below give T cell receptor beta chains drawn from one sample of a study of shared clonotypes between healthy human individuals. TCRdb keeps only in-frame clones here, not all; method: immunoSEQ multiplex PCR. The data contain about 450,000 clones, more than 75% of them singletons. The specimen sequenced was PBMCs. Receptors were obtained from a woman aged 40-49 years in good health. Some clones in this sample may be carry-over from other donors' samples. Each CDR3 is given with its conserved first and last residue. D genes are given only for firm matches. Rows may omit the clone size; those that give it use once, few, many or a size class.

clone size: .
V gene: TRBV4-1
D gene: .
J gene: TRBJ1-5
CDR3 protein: CASSQDRNQPQHF
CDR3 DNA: TGCGCCAGCAGCCAAGATCGGAATCAGCCCCAGCATTTT

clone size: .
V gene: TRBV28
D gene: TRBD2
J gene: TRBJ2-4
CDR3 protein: CASSDGGLAVAKNIQYF
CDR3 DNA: TGTGCCAGCAGTGACGGTGGACTAGCAGTAGCCAAAAACATTCAGTACTTC

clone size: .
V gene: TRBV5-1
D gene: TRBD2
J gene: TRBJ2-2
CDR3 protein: CASSKGTSGNTGELFF
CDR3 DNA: TGCGCCAGCAGCAAAGGGACTAGCGGGAACACCGGGGAGCTGTTTTTT

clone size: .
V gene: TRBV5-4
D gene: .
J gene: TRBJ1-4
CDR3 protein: CASSLAKLGNEKLFF
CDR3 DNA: TGTGCCAGCAGCTTGGCCAAGTTGGGAAATGAAAAACTGTTTTTT

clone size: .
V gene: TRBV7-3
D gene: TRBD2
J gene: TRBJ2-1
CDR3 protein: CASSSRLAGYNEQFF
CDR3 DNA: TGTGCCAGCAGCTCCCGACTAGCGGGGTACAATGAGCAGTTCTTC

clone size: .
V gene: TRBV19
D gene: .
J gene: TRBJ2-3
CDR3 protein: CASRRLGDTQYF
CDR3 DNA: TGTGCCAGTAGGCGACTAGGAGATACGCAGTATTTT

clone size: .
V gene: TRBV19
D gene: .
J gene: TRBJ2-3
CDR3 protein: CASSIPGYRATDTQYF
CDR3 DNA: TGTGCCAGTAGTATCCCCGGGTACAGGGCCACAGATACGCAGTATTTT

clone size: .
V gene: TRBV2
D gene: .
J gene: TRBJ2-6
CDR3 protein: CASSSGSPRDSGANVLTF
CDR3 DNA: TGTGCCAGCAGTTCCGGGTCCCCGAGAGACTCTGGGGCCAACGTCCTGACTTTC

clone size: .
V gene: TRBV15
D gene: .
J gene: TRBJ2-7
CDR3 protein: CATSRGGVGEQYF
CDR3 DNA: TGTGCCACCAGCAGAGGAGGGGTTGGGGAGCAGTACTTC

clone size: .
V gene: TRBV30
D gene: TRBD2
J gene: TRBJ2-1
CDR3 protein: CAWSYSKERDPYNEQFF
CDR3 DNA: TGTGCCTGGAGTTACTCTAAGGAGCGGGACCCTTACAATGAGCAGTTCTTC

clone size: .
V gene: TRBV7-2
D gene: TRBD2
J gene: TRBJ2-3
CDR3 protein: CASSLVAGYTDTQYF
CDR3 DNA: TGTGCCAGCAGCTTAGTAGCGGGGTACACAGATACGCAGTATTTT

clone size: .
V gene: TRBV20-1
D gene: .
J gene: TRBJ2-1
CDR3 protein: CSAKDITQFF
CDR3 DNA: TGCAGTGCTAAGGACATCACGCAGTTCTTC

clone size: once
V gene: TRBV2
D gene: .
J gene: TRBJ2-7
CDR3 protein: CASSVSRQDFYEQYF
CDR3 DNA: TGTGCCAGCAGTGTCTCCCGACAGGATTTTTACGAGCAGTACTTC

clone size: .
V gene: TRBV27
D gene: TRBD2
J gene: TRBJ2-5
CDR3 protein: CASSLAGVETQYF
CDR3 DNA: TGTGCCAGCAGTCTAGCGGGAGTTGAGACCCAGTACTTC

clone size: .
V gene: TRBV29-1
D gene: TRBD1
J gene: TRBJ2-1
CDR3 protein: CSVAGTGLEQFF
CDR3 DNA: TGCAGCGTTGCGGGGACAGGGCTTGAGCAGTTCTTC

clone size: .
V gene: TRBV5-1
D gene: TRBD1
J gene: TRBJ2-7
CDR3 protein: CASSSGQANEQYF
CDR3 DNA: TGCGCCAGCAGCAGCGGACAGGCTAACGAGCAGTACTTC

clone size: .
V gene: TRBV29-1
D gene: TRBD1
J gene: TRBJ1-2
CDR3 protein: CSVDRRDSSYGYTF
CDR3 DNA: TGCAGCGTTGATCGCCGGGACAGTTCCTATGGCTACACCTTC

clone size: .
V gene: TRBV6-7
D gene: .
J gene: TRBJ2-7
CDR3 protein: CASSVEGLWQPQYF
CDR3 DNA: TGTGCCAGCAGCGTAGAGGGTTTGTGGCAGCCTCAGTACTTC

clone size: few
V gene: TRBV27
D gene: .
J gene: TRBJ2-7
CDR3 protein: CASSLGGPYEQYF
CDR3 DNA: TGTGCCAGCAGTTTAGGCGGACCATACGAGCAGTACTTC

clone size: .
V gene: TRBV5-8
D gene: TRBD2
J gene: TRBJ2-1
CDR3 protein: CASSTRGGAQVEQFF
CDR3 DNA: TGTGCCAGCAGCACCCGGGGGGGAGCCCAAGTTGAGCAGTTCTTC

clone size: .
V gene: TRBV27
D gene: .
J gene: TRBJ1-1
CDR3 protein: CASSLSGRGTEAFF
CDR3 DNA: TGTGCCAGCAGTTTATCGGGGAGAGGCACTGAAGCTTTCTTT

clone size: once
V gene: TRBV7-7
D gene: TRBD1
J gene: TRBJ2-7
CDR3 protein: CASSLNPTGVSEQYF
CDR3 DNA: TGTGCCAGCAGCTTAAACCCAACAGGGGTATCCGAGCAGTACTTC

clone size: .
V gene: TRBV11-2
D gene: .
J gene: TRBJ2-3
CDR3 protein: CASSLDPSSAQYF
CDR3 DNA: TGTGCCAGCAGCTTAGACCCCAGTTCGGCACAGTATTTT

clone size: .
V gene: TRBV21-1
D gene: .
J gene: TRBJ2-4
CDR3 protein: CASSKTALAKNIQYF
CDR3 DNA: TGTGCCAGCAGCAAGACAGCTCTAGCCAAAAACATTCAGTACTTC

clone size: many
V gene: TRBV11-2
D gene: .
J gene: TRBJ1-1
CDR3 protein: CASSLEPDVNTEAFF
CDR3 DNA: TGTGCCAGCAGCTTAGAACCAGATGTGAACACTGAAGCTTTCTTT

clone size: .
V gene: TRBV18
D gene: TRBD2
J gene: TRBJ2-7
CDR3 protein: CASSPQGSGTYEQYF
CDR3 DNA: TGTGCCAGCTCACCACAAGGTAGCGGGACCTACGAGCAGTACTTC

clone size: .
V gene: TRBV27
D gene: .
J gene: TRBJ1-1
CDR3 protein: CASRPALNTEAFF
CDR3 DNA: TGTGCCAGCCGCCCAGCCCTGAACACTGAAGCTTTCTTT

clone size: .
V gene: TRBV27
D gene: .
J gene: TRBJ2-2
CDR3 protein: CASSWRGNTGELFF
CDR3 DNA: TGTGCCAGCAGTTGGCGGGGAAACACCGGGGAGCTGTTTTTT

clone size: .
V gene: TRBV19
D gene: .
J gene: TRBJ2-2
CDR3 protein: CASMGSYTGELFF
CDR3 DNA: TGTGCCAGTATGGGCAGCTACACCGGGGAGCTGTTTTTT

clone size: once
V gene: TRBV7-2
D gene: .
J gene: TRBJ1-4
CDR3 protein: CASSFGGLGEKLFF
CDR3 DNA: TGTGCCAGCAGCTTCGGCGGGCTAGGGGAAAAACTGTTTTTT

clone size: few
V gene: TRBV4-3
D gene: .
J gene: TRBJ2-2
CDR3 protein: CASSQDGLSNTGELFF
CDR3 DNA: TGCGCCAGCAGCCAAGATGGATTATCGAACACCGGGGAGCTGTTTTTT

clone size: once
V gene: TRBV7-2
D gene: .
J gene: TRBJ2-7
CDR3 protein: CASSLSSNTAYEQYF
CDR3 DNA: TGTGCCAGCAGCTTATCTTCGAACACAGCCTACGAGCAGTACTTC

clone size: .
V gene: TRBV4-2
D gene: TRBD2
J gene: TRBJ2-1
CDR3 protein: CASSQETSGTTPYNEQFF
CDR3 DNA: TGTGCCAGCAGCCAAGAGACTAGCGGTACGACCCCTTACAATGAGCAGTTCTTC

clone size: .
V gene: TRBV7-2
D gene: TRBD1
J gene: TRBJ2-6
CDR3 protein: CASSPQTGSGSGANVLTF
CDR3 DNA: TGTGCCAGCAGCCCGCAGACAGGGAGTGGCTCTGGGGCCAACGTCCTGACTTTC

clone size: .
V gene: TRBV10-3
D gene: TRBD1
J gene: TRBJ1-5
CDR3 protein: CAISESRDSRDQPQHF
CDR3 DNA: TGTGCCATCAGTGAGTCCCGGGACAGTAGAGATCAGCCCCAGCATTTT

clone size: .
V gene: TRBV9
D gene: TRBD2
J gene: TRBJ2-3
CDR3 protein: CASSQGLAADTQYF
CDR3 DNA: TGTGCCAGCAGCCAAGGACTAGCGGCAGATACGCAGTATTTT

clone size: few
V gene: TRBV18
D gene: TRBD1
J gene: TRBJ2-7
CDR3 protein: CASTTGVYEQYF
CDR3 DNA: TGTGCCAGTACCACAGGGGTCTACGAGCAGTACTTC

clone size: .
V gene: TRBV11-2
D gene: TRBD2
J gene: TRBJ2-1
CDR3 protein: CASRPSGRAPYNEQFF
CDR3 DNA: TGTGCCAGCAGACCCAGCGGGAGGGCCCCCTACAATGAGCAGTTCTTC

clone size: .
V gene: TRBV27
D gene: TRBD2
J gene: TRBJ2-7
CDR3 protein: CATGRSGRSSYEQYF
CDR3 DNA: TGTGCCACCGGACGTAGCGGGAGAAGCTCCTACGAGCAGTACTTC

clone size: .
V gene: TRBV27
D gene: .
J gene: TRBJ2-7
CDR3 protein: CASSLGGNSYEQYF
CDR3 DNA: TGTGCCAGCAGTTTAGGCGGAAATTCCTACGAGCAGTACTTC

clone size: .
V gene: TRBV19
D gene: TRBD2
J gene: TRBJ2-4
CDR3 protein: CAFPGTSGPKNKNIQYF
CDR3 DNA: TGTGCCTTCCCCGGGACTAGCGGCCCCAAAAACAAAAACATTCAGTACTTC

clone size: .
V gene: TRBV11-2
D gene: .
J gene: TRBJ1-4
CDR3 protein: CASSTVDRKLFF
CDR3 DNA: TGTGCCAGCAGCACGGTGGACCGAAAACTGTTTTTT

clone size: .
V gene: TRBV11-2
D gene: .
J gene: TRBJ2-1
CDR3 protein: CASSGPGNEQFF
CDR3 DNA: TGTGCCAGCAGCGGACCAGGGAACGAGCAGTTCTTC

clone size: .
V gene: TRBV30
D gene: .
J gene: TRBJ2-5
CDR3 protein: CAWSVTWETQYF
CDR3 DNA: TGTGCCTGGAGTGTAACGTGGGAGACCCAGTACTTC

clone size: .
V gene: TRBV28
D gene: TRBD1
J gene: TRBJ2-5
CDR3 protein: CASSLLGQGHGRTQYF
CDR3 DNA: TGTGCCAGCAGTTTACTAGGACAGGGCCACGGTCGGACCCAGTACTTC

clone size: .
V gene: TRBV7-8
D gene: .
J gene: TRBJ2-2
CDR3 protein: CASSLVGLRAGELFF
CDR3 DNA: TGTGCCAGCAGCTTAGTAGGGTTACGAGCCGGGGAGCTGTTTTTT

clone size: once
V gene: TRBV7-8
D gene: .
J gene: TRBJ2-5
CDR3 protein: CASSANTQETQYF
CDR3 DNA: TGTGCCAGCAGCGCAAATACTCAAGAGACCCAGTACTTC